This T cell receptor (beta chain) was recorded in a study of identical twins. Study observations and caveats: Potential partial confounding of zero-insertion analyses by invariant MAIT and iNKT cells was noted. In cord blood, abundant beta clonotypes had fewer insertions; memory showed no trend.

This clonotype was counted at least ten times. Its antigen is currently unknown. Trimming cost V 5 bases and J 8 bases, with 16 bases left between them. Germline-derived CDR1 and CDR2 are LGHDT and YNNKEL (reference sequence). This CDR3 has 14 residues. TCRdb itself ran the 5' RACE reads through MiXCR, one entry per CDR3 protein. The table lists 1.5 million or so distinct CDR3 sequences, around 33% of them singletons, with 0.25% to 0.3% in the top ten. The chain employs TRBV3-1 and TRBJ2-1; D may be TRBD2 (5 bases). The sequence was collected from a newborn girl in good health. What was sequenced was cord blood. In DNA form, the CDR3 reads TGTGCCAGCAGCTTCCTCGATAGCGAGGATGAGCAGTTCTTC. Protein sequence: CASSFLDSEDEQFF.